This T cell receptor beta chain derives from a study of blood T cell repertoires in COVID-19. This CDR3 region has 16 residues. CDR1 is LGHNA and CDR2 is YNFKEQ in the germline V gene. Germline trimming cut 3 bases from V and 6 bases from J; bases unmatched to any gene: 7. The table came from immunoSEQ multiplex PCR; TCRdb's copy has only in-frame clones and leaves some out. The profile shows approximately 150,000 clones, 75% to 90% of them singletons. The sample taken for sequencing was peripheral blood. The V gene is TRBV4-2, the J gene TRBJ2-7; 14 nucleotides align to TRBD2. The sequence came from a man younger than 35 with COVID-19, enrolled during active disease. The CDR3 DNA follows: TGTGCCAGCAGCCACCCCCGACTAGCGGGAGGGGGCGAGCAGTACTTC. It specifies CASSHPRLAGGGEQYF.